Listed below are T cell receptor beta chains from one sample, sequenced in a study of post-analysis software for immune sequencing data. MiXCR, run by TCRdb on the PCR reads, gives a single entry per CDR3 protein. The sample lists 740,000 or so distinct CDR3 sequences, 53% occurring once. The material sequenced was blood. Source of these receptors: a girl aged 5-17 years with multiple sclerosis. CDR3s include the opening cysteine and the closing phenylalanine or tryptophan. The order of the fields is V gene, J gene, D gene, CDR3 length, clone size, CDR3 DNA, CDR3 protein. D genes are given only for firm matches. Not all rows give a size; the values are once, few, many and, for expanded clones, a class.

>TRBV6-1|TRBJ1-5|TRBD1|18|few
TGTGCCAGCAGTACCACCGGGACAGGGGGTCTGGGCAATCAGCCCCAGCATTTT
CASSTTGTGGLGNQPQHF
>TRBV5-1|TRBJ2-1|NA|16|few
TGCGCCAGCAGCTTGGGCGGGTCAGGCTCCTACAATGAGCAGTTCTTC
CASSLGGSGSYNEQFF
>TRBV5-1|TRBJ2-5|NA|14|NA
TGCGCCACCTCCCGGGACGCATTACAAGAGACCCAGTACTTC
CATSRDALQETQYF
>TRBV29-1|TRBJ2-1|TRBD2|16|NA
TGCAGCGCAACAAGACTAGCGGGGGGTCCATACAATGAGCAGTTCTTC
CSATRLAGGPYNEQFF
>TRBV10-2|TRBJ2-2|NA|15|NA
TGCGCCAGCAGTGAGTCACGGGGCCGCACCGGGGAGCTGTTTTTT
CASSESRGRTGELFF
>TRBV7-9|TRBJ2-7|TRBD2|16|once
TGTGCCAGCAGCCCGGGGGCTAGCGGGGCATCCTACGAGCAGTACTTC
CASSPGASGASYEQYF
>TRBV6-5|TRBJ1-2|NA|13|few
TGTGCCAGCAGCAAAGGCTACTGCTCTGGCTACACCTTC
CASSKGYCSGYTF
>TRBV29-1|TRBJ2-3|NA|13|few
TGCAGCGTTGGGGCCCTCTTGATAGATACGCAGTATTTT
CSVGALLIDTQYF
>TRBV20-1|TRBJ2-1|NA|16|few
TGCAGTGCTAAGCGGCTCCTAATTGCCCGTTACAATGAGCAGTTCTTC
CSAKRLLIARYNEQFF
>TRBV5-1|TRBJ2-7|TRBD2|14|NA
TGCGCCAGCAGCTCAGGACTAGTAACCTACGAGCAGTACTTC
CASSSGLVTYEQYF
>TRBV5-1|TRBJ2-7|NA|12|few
TGCGCCAGCAGCCAACCCGACTACGAGCAGTACTTC
CASSQPDYEQYF
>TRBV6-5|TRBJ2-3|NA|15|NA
TGTGCCAGCAGTTACGTGAATCCTGGCACAGATACGCAGTATTTT
CASSYVNPGTDTQYF
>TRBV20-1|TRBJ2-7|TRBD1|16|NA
TGCAGTGCTAGGGGGGCCGGGACAGGTGGTTCCTACGAGCAGTACTTC
CSARGAGTGGSYEQYF
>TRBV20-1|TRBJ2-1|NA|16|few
TGCAGTGCTAGACTACTCCTTTCATTAGGGATGGATGAGCAGTTCTTC
CSARLLLSLGMDEQFF
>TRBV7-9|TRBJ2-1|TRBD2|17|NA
TGTGCCAGCAGCCTAGGGGAAGCGGGGGGCAACAACAATGAGCAGTTCTTC
CASSLGEAGGNNNEQFF
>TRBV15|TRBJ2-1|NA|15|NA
TGTGCCACCAGCGCCAGGGGCGCCGGGTACAATGAGCAGTTCTTC
CATSARGAGYNEQFF
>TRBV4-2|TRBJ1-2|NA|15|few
TGTGCCAGCAGCCCCGGGGGCAAAGCTAACTATGGCTACACCTTC
CASSPGGKANYGYTF
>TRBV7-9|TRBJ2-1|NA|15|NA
TGTGCCAGCAGCTTAGTGAACAGGGAGTACAATGAGCAGTTCTTC
CASSLVNREYNEQFF
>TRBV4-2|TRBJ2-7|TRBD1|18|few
TGTGCCAGCAGCCAGCTAATCGGGACAGGGCCGAGCTCCTACGAGCAGTACTTC
CASSQLIGTGPSSYEQYF
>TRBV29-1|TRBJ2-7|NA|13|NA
TGCAGCGTTGAGGGCGAGGCATACTACGAGCAGTACTTC
CSVEGEAYYEQYF
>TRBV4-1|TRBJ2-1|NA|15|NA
TGCGCCAGCAGCCCCGGGACCCGGAAATACAATGAGCAGTTCTTC
CASSPGTRKYNEQFF
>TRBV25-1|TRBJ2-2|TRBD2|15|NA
TGTGCCAGCAGTGTCCTGACTAGCGGAGGCGGGGAGCTGTTTTTT
CASSVLTSGGGELFF
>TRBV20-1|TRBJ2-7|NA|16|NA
TGCAGTGCTAGGCCCTTACTCACGGGACTCTCCTACGAGCAGTACTTC
CSARPLLTGLSYEQYF
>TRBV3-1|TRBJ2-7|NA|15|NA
TGTGCCAGCAGCCAAGTCGTCAGGGGAACTACCGAGCAGTACTTC
CASSQVVRGTTEQYF
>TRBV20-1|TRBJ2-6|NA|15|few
TGCAGTGCTAGAGATCGCCGCTCTGGGGCCAACGTCCTGACTTTC
CSARDRRSGANVLTF
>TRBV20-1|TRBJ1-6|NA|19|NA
TGCAGTGCTAGAGAGAGAGGTGGGGCAGGGAGCTCCTATAATTCACCCCTCCACTTT
CSARERGGAGSSYNSPLHF
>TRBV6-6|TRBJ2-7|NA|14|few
TGTGCCAGCAGGCAACCGGGACGCAAGAGCGAGCAGTACTTC
CASRQPGRKSEQYF
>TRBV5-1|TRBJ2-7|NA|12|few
TGCGCCAGCAGCCGACCTCCCTACGAGCAGTACTTC
CASSRPPYEQYF
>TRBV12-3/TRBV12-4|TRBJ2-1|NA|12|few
TGTGCCAGCAGTACGATGGGGGATGAGCAGTTCTTC
CASSTMGDEQFF
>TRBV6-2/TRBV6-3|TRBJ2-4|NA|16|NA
TGTGCCAGCAGTTACTCAGGGGCCGGGGACCTAAACATTCAGTACTTC
CASSYSGAGDLNIQYF
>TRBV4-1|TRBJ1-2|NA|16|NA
TGCGCCAGCAGCCAAGATGTCGGAGCCGATAATTATGGCTACACCTTC
CASSQDVGADNYGYTF
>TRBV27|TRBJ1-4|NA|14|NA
TGTGCCAGCAGTTTGCCCCCACTCGGTGAAAAACTGTTTTTT
CASSLPPLGEKLFF
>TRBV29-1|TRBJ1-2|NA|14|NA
TGCAGCGTACGTGTAGATAGGGAGGACTATGGCTACACCTTC
CSVRVDREDYGYTF
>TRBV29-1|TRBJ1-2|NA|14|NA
TGCAGCGTGACAGGTACCGATGGAAACTATGGCTACACCTTC
CSVTGTDGNYGYTF
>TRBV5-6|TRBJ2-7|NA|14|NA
TGTGCCAGCAGCTTGGTCCCCACCAAGTCGGAGCAGTACTTC
CASSLVPTKSEQYF
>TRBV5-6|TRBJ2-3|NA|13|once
TGTGCCAGCAGCCGTAGTCCAACAGATACGCAGTATTTT
CASSRSPTDTQYF
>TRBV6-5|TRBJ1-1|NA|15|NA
TGTGCCAGCACCCACCTCTCGACAGGGAACACTGAAGCTTTCTTT
CASTHLSTGNTEAFF
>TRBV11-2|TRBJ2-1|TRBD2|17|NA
TGTGCCAGCAGCTTAGTGGGGCGGGGGAGCTCCTACAATGAGCAGTTCTTC
CASSLVGRGSSYNEQFF
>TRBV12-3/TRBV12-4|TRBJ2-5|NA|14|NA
TGTGCCAGCACCTGGGAGGGGGAACAAGAGACCCAGTACTTC
CASTWEGEQETQYF
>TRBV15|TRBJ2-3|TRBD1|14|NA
TGTGCCACCAGCAGACCGAGGGACAGTAGTACGCAGTATTTT
CATSRPRDSSTQYF
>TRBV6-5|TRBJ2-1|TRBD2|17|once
TGTGCCAGCAGTTACACGCCAACTAGCGGACCTGACAATGAGCAGTTCTTC
CASSYTPTSGPDNEQFF
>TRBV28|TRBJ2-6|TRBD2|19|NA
TGTGCCAGCAGTCAATTGGGACTAGCGTCTACCTCTGGGGCCAACGTCCTGACTTTC
CASSQLGLASTSGANVLTF